Presented here are 28 T cell receptor beta chains from one specimen sequenced in a study of cytomegalovirus exposure and HLA in healthy donors. PCR involved 60 Vbeta and 13 Jbeta primers. The assay was immunoSEQ multiplex PCR, and TCRdb's table has in-frame clones only and misses some. The sample holds over 130,000 clones, 70% to 80% seen once. Sequenced material: PBMCs. Receptors originate from a woman between 40 and 50 years old in good health and CMV-seropositive.

V gene TRBV5-8 combines with J gene TRBJ2-1; TRBD1 aligns across 8 bases. The CDR3 is made up of 16 amino acids. With V trimmed by 8 bases and J by 3 bases, 13 bases remained unmatched. The germline CDR1 and CDR2 sequences are SGHTS and YDEGEE. CDR3 amino acids: CASKKKPGQDYNEQFF. The CDR3 coding sequence is TGTGCCAGTAAAAAAAAACCGGGACAGGACTACAATGAGCAGTTCTTC.

J is TRBJ1-5 and V is TRBV4-2; a weak D match, TRBD1 (6 bases). V dropped 1 base and J dropped 4 bases, with 11 bases sitting between them. The CDR3 contains 15 residues. CDR1 is LGHNA and CDR2 is YNFKEQ in the germline V gene. In DNA form, the CDR3 reads TGTGCCAGCAGCCAAGGAGGACAGTCTAATCAGCCCCAGCATTTT. Its protein product is CASSQGGQSNQPQHF.

The CDR3 is CAWSVAGRGRNTIYF. CDR3 nucleotide sequence: TGTGCCTGGAGTGTAGCGGGCAGGGGGAGGAACACCATATATTTT. The V and J genes are TRBV30 and TRBJ1-3; 7 bases align to TRBD1. This CDR3 spans 15 amino acids. CDR1 and CDR2 (germline): GTSNPN, SVGIG (reference sequence). V shed 0 bases and J 7 bases; nucleotides not matched to a gene: 9.

The chain joins TRBV9 to TRBJ1-1; D is unclear. Germline V gene data show CDR1 as SGDLS and CDR2 as YYNGEE. The CDR3 is 14 residues long. The germline V and J ends were trimmed by 0 bases and 5 bases, with 11 bases remaining between them. The chain's CDR3 is CASSVGWRATEAFF. CDR3 nucleotides: TGTGCCAGCAGCGTAGGATGGAGGGCAACTGAAGCTTTCTTT. Complete variable domain (other parts from reference TRBV9 and TRBJ1-1): DSGVTQTPKHLITATGQRVTLRCSPRSGDLSVYWYQQSLDQGLQFLIQYYNGEERAKGNILERFSAQQFPDLHSELNLSSLELGDSALYFCASSVGWRATEAFFGQGTRLTVV.

DNA for the CDR3: TGTGCCAGCGCTGTAACAGGAGGGAGTGGGCAAGAGACCCAGTACTTC. Residues: CASAVTGGSGQETQYF. The J gene is TRBJ2-5, the V gene TRBV2, with D possibly matching TRBD2 (6 bases). This CDR3 has 16 residues. The germline CDR1 and CDR2 sequences are SNHLY and FYNNEI. V lost 8 bases to trimming and J lost 2 bases, with 21 bases between them.

V is TRBV19 and J is TRBJ1-4; 7 nucleotides agree with TRBD1. With 7 bases clipped from V and 0 bases from J, the junction kept 2 bases outside the gene matches. Per germline, CDR1 LNHDA and CDR2 SQIVND (reference sequence). The CDR3 is 14 amino acids. CDR3 DNA: TGTGCCAGTACCGACAGGGCAACTAATGAAAAACTGTTTTTT. As protein: CASTDRATNEKLFF. Full variable domain (missing parts from reference TRBV19 and TRBJ1-4): DGGITQSPKYLFRKEGQNVTLSCEQNLNHDAMYWYRQDPGQGLRLIYYSQIVNDFQKGDIAEGYSVSREKKESFPLTVTSAQKNPTAFYLCASTDRATNEKLFFGSGTQLSVL.

As DNA, the CDR3 is TGTGCCAGCAGTCCTCACCGACAGGGGGCCAACACCGGGGAGCTGTTTTTT. The encoded protein is CASSPHRQGANTGELFF. The chain has TRBV27 and TRBJ2-2; 10 bases align to TRBD1. Germline assignment: CDR1 MNHEY and CDR2 SMNVEV (reference sequence). The CDR3 extends over 17 amino acids. With V trimmed by 5 bases and J by 2 bases, 8 bases remained unmatched.

CDR3 residues: CASSLGGRRLAGDVYNEQFF. The CDR3 DNA is TGTGCCAGCAGTCTAGGGGGTCGAAGATTAGCGGGAGATGTCTACAATGAGCAGTTCTTC. J is TRBJ2-1 and V is TRBV7-8, with 9 positions matching TRBD2. Germline values: CDR1 SGHVS, CDR2 FQNEAQ. The CDR3 covers 20 residues. V gave up 6 bases and J gave up 3 bases; unmatched junction bases: 21. Based on the CDR3 plus reference TRBV7-8 and TRBJ2-1, the full variable domain is GAGVSQSPRYKVAKRGQDVALRCDPISGHVSLFWYQQALGQGPEFLTYFQNEAQLDKSGLPSDRFFAERPEGSVSTLKIQRTQQEDSAVYLCASSLGGRRLAGDVYNEQFFGPGTRLTVL.

The chain is built from TRBV6-5 and TRBJ1-2; possible D gene TRBD1, 5 bases. V lost 6 bases, J lost 4 bases, and 18 bases lay in between. Germline V gives CDR1 MNHEY, CDR2 SVGAGI. CDR3 size: 15 residues. Here the CDR3 DNA reads TGTGCCAGCAGCCTCCAAACAGGCTTAGGCTATGGCTACACCTTC. It codes for CASSLQTGLGYGYTF.

This rearrangement joins TRBV11-2 to TRBJ2-2; tentative D call: TRBD2 (5 bases). Deletions cut 3 bases from V and 9 bases from J, with 14 bases between. Germline values: CDR1 SGHAT, CDR2 FQNNGV. The CDR3 has 14 residues. As DNA, the CDR3 is TGTGCCAGCAGCTTTGGCGGGTATCAGCGGGAGCTGTTTTTT. This translates into CASSFGGYQRELFF.

The chain has TRBV2 and TRBJ1-3; TRBD1 is a possible D gene (5 bases). The CDR3 length is 15 residues. CDR1 is SNHLY and CDR2 is FYNNEI in the germline V gene. Trimming took 3 bases from V and 4 from J, leaving 13 bases between them. CDR3 loop: CASSEERGGGNTIYF. The CDR3 DNA reads TGTGCCAGCAGTGAGGAAAGGGGCGGAGGAAACACCATATATTTT.

V and J are TRBV18 and TRBJ1-3; tentatively, D is TRBD1 (6 bases). The V and J ends lost 4 bases and 2 bases respectively, with 12 bases between them. This CDR3 is 15 amino acids long. Germline loops: CDR1 KGHSH, CDR2 LQKENI. DNA for the CDR3: TGTGCCAGCTCACTACAGGGACCCCCTGGAAACACCATATATTTT. Amino acid sequence: CASSLQGPPGNTIYF.

CDR3 loop: CASRGSGSRPGELFF. The CDR3, as DNA: TGTGCCAGCAGGGGTAGCGGGAGTAGGCCCGGGGAGCTGTTTTTT. The rearrangement links TRBV2 to TRBJ2-2, with TRBD2 matching 9 bases. The CDR3 contains 15 residues. V trimming: 6 bases; J trimming: 6 bases; junction bases outside the gene matches: 8. The germline V gene has CDR1 SNHLY and CDR2 FYNNEI.

This clone showed up just once. The chain is built from TRBV28 and TRBJ2-2; 7 bases fit TRBD2. The V gene end was trimmed by 3 bases and the J gene end by 7 bases; junction bases not matched to a gene: 11. Germline V gives CDR1 MDHEN, CDR2 SYDVKM. This CDR3 spans 16 amino acids. This CDR3 reads CASSFGLGRGVGELFF. For the CDR3, the DNA is TGTGCCAGCAGTTTTGGATTGGGACGGGGGGTCGGGGAGCTGTTTTTT.

The J gene is TRBJ2-7, the V gene TRBV5-1; 9 positions agree with TRBD2. This CDR3 spans 16 amino acids. V lost 4 bases, J lost 5 bases, and 13 bases stayed unmatched. The germline V gene has CDR1 SGHRS and CDR2 YFSETQ. CDR3 protein: CASSPTFSGSWDEQYF. The CDR3 DNA reads as TGCGCCAGCAGCCCCACCTTTAGCGGGAGTTGGGACGAGCAGTACTTC.

The chain has TRBV5-3 and TRBJ1-2; D is ambiguous. TRBV5-3 is placed among ORFs of uncertain function. Trimming left V 0 bases short and J 8 bases short, with 17 bases between. The CDR3 has 15 residues. CDR3 nucleotide sequence: TGTGCCAGAAGCTTGGCCCTCGAGTCGGGTGGCGGCTACACCTTC. This codes for CARSLALESGGGYTF.

The CDR3 region is CASGERGGTYEQYF. The CDR3 bases are TGTGCCAGTGGCGAAAGGGGAGGGACCTACGAGCAGTACTTC. The rearrangement joins TRBV19 to TRBJ2-7; 7 bases agree with TRBD2. Germline CDR1 is LNHDA and CDR2 is SQIVND (reference sequence). This CDR3 has 14 residues. V lost 8 bases to trimming and J lost 2 bases; unmatched junction nucleotides: 9.

CDR3 sequence (DNA): TGTGCCAGCAGTGTCGACGGACTAGCGGGTGGCTACACCTTC. Its translation: CASSVDGLAGGYTF. The genes are TRBV6-1 and TRBJ1-2; D gene uncertain. The germline V gene encodes CDR1 MNHNS and CDR2 SASEGT. V lost 4 bases and J 7 bases, leaving 16 bases between the germline ends. The CDR3 spans 14 residues.

This clone was counted only a few times. This chain uses TRBV6-6 with TRBJ1-1; no clear D. Germline lookup yields CDR1 MNHNY and CDR2 SVGAGI (reference sequence). The V end lost 7 bases, the J end lost 6 bases, and 15 bases lay between the germline ends. CDR3 size: 13 residues. The CDR3 spells CASTLGGGAEAFF. CDR3 sequence (DNA): TGTGCCAGCACCCTCGGAGGCGGCGCTGAAGCTTTCTTT.

Comment on this clone: Other DNA sequences within the sample encode an identical CDR3. The rearrangement joins TRBV7-2 to TRBJ2-3; D unclear. V was trimmed by 3 bases and J by 6 bases, leaving 7 bases between them. Per germline, CDR1 SGHTA and CDR2 FQGNSA. The CDR3 loop spans 12 amino acids. The chain's CDR3 is CASSFSTDTQYF. The DNA of the CDR3 is TGTGCCAGCAGCTTTAGTACGGATACGCAGTATTTT.

This clone was seen a handful of times. This sequence joins TRBV5-1 and TRBJ2-3, with 7 positions matching TRBD1. The CDR3 is 14 amino acids. V dropped 4 bases and J dropped 6; count of bases not matched to a gene: 8. Germline CDR1 SGHRS, CDR2 YFSETQ. The CDR3 spells CASSVDRVWDTQYF. CDR3 nucleotides: TGCGCCAGCAGCGTCGACAGGGTATGGGATACGCAGTATTTT.

In this sample, this clone turned up a few times. V usage is TRBV7-2 and J usage is TRBJ2-5; TRBD1 is a possible D gene (5 bases). V lost 0 bases and J 6 bases, leaving 11 bases between the germline ends. The CDR3 contains 14 residues. Germline V gives CDR1 SGHTA, CDR2 FQGNSA. CDR3: CASSLAWQGQTQYF. The CDR3 nucleotides read TGTGCCAGCAGCTTAGCGTGGCAGGGCCAGACCCAGTACTTC. Looking up the rest from reference TRBV7-2 and TRBJ2-5 gives the full variable domain: GAGVSQSPSNKVTEKGKDVELRCDPISGHTALYWYRQSLGQGLEFLIYFQGNSAPDKSGLPSDRFSAERTGGSVSTLTIQRTQQEDSAVYLCASSLAWQGQTQYFGPGTRLLVL.

In nucleotides, the CDR3 is TGTGCCAGCAGCGTTGGGACAGGTCCGTTTGGCTACACCTTC. Protein product: CASSVGTGPFGYTF. The chain couples TRBV5-4 to TRBJ1-2; 8 nucleotides agree with TRBD1. This CDR3 is built from 14 residues. The V segment lost 4 bases and the J segment 7 bases; nucleotides outside the gene matches: 9. Germline lookup yields CDR1 SGHNT and CDR2 YYREEE (reference sequence).

This rearrangement joins TRBV20-1 to TRBJ2-1; a weak D match, TRBD2 (5 bases). This CDR3 spans 11 amino acids. Trimming took 7 bases from V and 2 from J, leaving 6 bases between them. Per the germline V gene, CDR1 is DFQATT and CDR2 is SNEGSKA (reference sequence). The DNA of the CDR3 is TGCAGTGGAGGGACCTACAATGAGCAGTTCTTC. Translation gives CSGGTYNEQFF.

In this sample, this clone turned up a few times. The chain uses TRBV5-1 and TRBJ2-7; TRBD2 is a possible D gene (6 bases). The CDR3 contains 15 residues. V was trimmed by 4 bases and J by 2 bases, leaving 16 bases between them. The V gene's germline CDR1 is SGHRS and CDR2 YFSETQ. CDR3 residues: CASSAQTSRPYEQYF. The CDR3 DNA is TGCGCCAGCAGCGCCCAGACTAGTAGGCCCTACGAGCAGTACTTC.

The chain joins TRBV4-1 to TRBJ2-1; TRBD1 might be the D (5 bases). The CDR3 is 16 residues long. Germline V gene sequence: CDR1 MGHRA, CDR2 YSYEKL. Trimming took 1 base from V and 5 from J, leaving 15 bases between them. The chain's CDR3 is CASSQVVTAGNNEQFF. In DNA form, the CDR3 reads TGCGCCAGCAGCCAAGTTGTAACCGCAGGGAACAATGAGCAGTTCTTC.

This clone was detected a few times. This chain joins TRBV7-9 and TRBJ1-1, with 7 positions matching TRBD1. The V segment lost 3 bases and the J segment 4 bases; nucleotides outside the gene matches: 2. The CDR3 length is 13 residues. Germline CDR1 reads SEHNR; CDR2 reads FQNEAQ (reference sequence). The CDR3 loop reads CASSFTGATEAFF. Written as DNA, the CDR3 is TGTGCCAGCAGCTTCACAGGGGCCACTGAAGCTTTCTTT.

This chain uses TRBV5-1 with TRBJ1-2, with D perhaps matching TRBD1 (5 bases). The germline CDR1 and CDR2 sequences are SGHRS and YFSETQ. This CDR3 spans 14 amino acids. Trimming pared 4 bases from V and 0 bases from J, leaving 10 bases between. The DNA for the CDR3 is TGCGCCAGCAGCGGTGACAGCGCTAACTATGGCTACACCTTC. Translation gives CASSGDSANYGYTF. Full variable domain (missing parts from reference TRBV5-1 and TRBJ1-2): KAGVTQTPRYLIKTRGQQVTLSCSPISGHRSVSWYQQTPGQGLQFLFEYFSETQRNKGNFPGRFSGRQFSNSRSEMNVSTLELGDSALYLCASSGDSANYGYTFGSGTRLTVV.